This entry features one T cell receptor (beta chain) sequence. Antigen specificity is unknown. Distinct nucleotide sequences in the sample also encode this CDR3. The sample is drawn from a study of shared clonotypes between healthy human individuals. Study background: Per donor, CD8 memory used one plate, CD8 naive used two, CD4 memory used three and CD4 naive used three.

CD8 cells classed as naive were CD45RO-negative and positively selected for CCR7, excluding terminally differentiated effector memory CD45RA+ cells. Broader study findings: Naive subsets generally exceeded memory subsets in estimated richness. Only blood was sampled, and tissue TCR repertoires likely differ from blood ones.

V shed 6 bases and J shed 1 base, with 4 bases lying between them. Looked up from germline, CDR1 is SNHLY and CDR2 is FYNNEI. The CDR3 contains 12 residues. Running of the assay took place at deep level. Sequencing used immunoSEQ multiplex PCR; TCRdb keeps in-frame clones, though not all of them. Of about 2.1 million clones listed, just under 95% were seen once; the top ten hold more than 1.5%. This sequence originates from a man aged 18-30 years in good health. Some clones in this sample may be carry-over from other donors' samples. The J gene is TRBJ2-1, the V gene TRBV2; D gene uncertain. The sample consisted of naive CD8+ T cells from PBMCs. CDR3 in amino acids: CASSASYNEQFF. CDR3 bases: TGTGCCAGCAGCGCATCCTACAATGAGCAGTTCTTC.